This section outlines one T cell receptor (beta chain) sequence together with its context. The data derive from a study of T cell changes during pregnancy in multiple sclerosis. The germline V and J ends were trimmed by 4 bases and 0 bases, with 7 bases remaining between them. The CDR3 runs 13 residues. From germline, CDR1 is SGHRS and CDR2 YFSETQ. The protocol was immunoSEQ multiplex PCR, while the TCRdb copy is restricted to in-frame clones and leaves out a portion. The data hold about 76,000 clones, with roughly 93% observed a single time. The J gene is TRBJ1-1, the V gene TRBV5-1; D call uncertain. This sequence was found in a female donor with multiple sclerosis, enrolled in a pregnancy study. The source material was peripheral blood, sampled in the second trimester of pregnancy. The CDR3 reads CASSITVNTEAFF. In DNA, the CDR3 is TGCGCCAGCAGCATCACAGTGAACACTGAAGCTTTCTTT.